These 4 T cell receptor beta chains came from one sample sequenced in a study of blood T cells in healthy people across ages. Using a J-beta primer mix together with a sample-barcoded 5' primer, a second PCR was run for about 6 to 11 cycles. TCRdb independently ran MiXCR on the 5' RACE reads; one entry per CDR3 protein. This table has about 780,000 distinct CDR3 sequences, 35% to 60% appearing once. The sample was blood. The receptors originated from a man older than 75 in good health.

The chain couples TRBV5-1 to TRBJ2-3, with a weak D call TRBD2 (5 bases). This CDR3 spans 15 amino acids. The germline V gene has CDR1 SGHRS and CDR2 YFSETQ. Trimming left V 3 bases short and J 0 bases short, with 11 bases between. CDR3: CASSSDYPSTDTQYF. CDR3 nucleotides: TGCGCCAGCAGCTCTGACTACCCTAGCACAGATACGCAGTATTTT. Together with reference TRBV5-1 and TRBJ2-3, the CDR3 gives the full variable domain: KAGVTQTPRYLIKTRGQQVTLSCSPISGHRSVSWYQQTPGQGLQFLFEYFSETQRNKGNFPGRFSGRQFSNSRSEMNVSTLELGDSALYLCASSSDYPSTDTQYFGPGTRLTVL.

In this sample, this clonotype turned up many times. The genes are TRBV7-3 and TRBJ2-3; D unclear. The CDR3 loop spans 15 amino acids. V was trimmed by 5 bases and J by 5 bases, leaving 17 bases between them. Germline loops: CDR1 SGHTA, CDR2 FQGTGA. CDR3 in amino acids: CASSPLYAVGDTQYF. The CDR3 DNA reads as TGTGCCAGCAGCCCCCTCTATGCGGTGGGAGATACGCAGTATTTT.

The chain uses TRBV28 and TRBJ1-5; D not resolved. Germline values: CDR1 MDHEN, CDR2 SYDVKM. Trimming took off 6 bases at V and 1 base at J, with 4 bases between the two ends. The CDR3 is 12 amino acids. DNA for the CDR3: TGTGCCAGCAGGGTCAGCAATCAGCCCCAGCATTTT. It codes for CASRVSNQPQHF.

A note on this clonotype: The junction does not match germline at one end; this may be a read error. The rearrangement links TRBV6-2 or TRBV6-3 to TRBJ1-5; D remains unclear. There are 15 residues in the CDR3. CDR1 is MNHEY, CDR2 SVGEGT, per germline. The DNA for the CDR3 is TGTGCCAGCAGTCACTCGTCGGGGTTTCATCAGCCCCAGCATTTT. Encoded protein: CASSHSSGFHQPQHF.